This T cell receptor (beta chain) was retrieved from a study of response to subunit inactivated influenza vaccine. TCRdb reprocessed the RT-PCR reads with MiXCR, giving one entry per CDR3 protein. This table holds around 790,000 distinct CDR3 sequences, approximately 21% found once. The CDR3 covers 13 residues. Germline V gene data show CDR1 as SGHRS and CDR2 as YFSETQ. The ends were cut back, 5 bases at V and 0 bases at J, with 8 bases in the middle. This clonotype was counted a few times. As yet, its antigen is unknown. Study-wide results and limits: Authors suggested that a seasonal influenza vaccination recruits few new T cells each time.

This chain uses TRBV5-1 with TRBJ1-1; no firm D call. Here the sequenced sample was PBMCs from blood, taken more than 4 days after vaccination. The sequence came from a man aged 50 to 60 who received an inactivated influenza vaccine. The CDR3 protein is CASSNTMNTEAFF. CDR3 bases: TGCGCCAGCAGTAACACGATGAACACTGAAGCTTTCTTT.